This TCR beta chain emerged from a study of cytomegalovirus exposure and HLA in healthy donors. Primers included in the PCR were 60 Vbeta and 13 Jbeta primers. Method: immunoSEQ multiplex PCR; TCRdb's copy keeps in-frame clones and lacks some. The sample holds about 150,000 clones, roughly 80% seen once. The CDR3 spans 15 residues. Germline V gene sequence: CDR1 SSHAT, CDR2 FNYEAQ (reference sequence). The V gene end was trimmed by 2 bases and the J gene end by 5 bases; junction bases not matched to a gene: 8. The chain carries TRBV7-7 and TRBJ2-5; TRBD2 aligns across 7 bases. The TCR sequence derives from a man between 18 and 35 years old in good health and CMV-seropositive. Sequencing input: PBMCs. The CDR3 spells CASSLNAGVGETQYF. In DNA, the CDR3 is TGTGCCAGCAGCTTAAACGCGGGAGTGGGGGAGACCCAGTACTTC.